The rows below give T cell receptor beta chains drawn from one sample of a study of shared clonotypes between healthy human individuals. Here immunoSEQ multiplex PCR was the method, and the copy in TCRdb shows in-frame clones only, minus some. The sample contains millions of clones, around 93% of which appear only once. The sequenced sample was naive CD8+ T cells from PBMCs. These receptors were collected from a young man in good health. Some clones in this sample may be carry-over from other donors' samples. The CDR3 runs from the conserved cysteine through the conserved F or W. D genes are given only for firm matches. Some rows mark clone size as missing; the rest say once, few, many or name a class of expanded clone.

CAISESQGDTEAFF,TGTGCCATCAGTGAGTCCCAGGGAGATACTGAAGCTTTCTTT,14,-,TRBV10-3,-,TRBJ1-1
CASGGEGASNQPQHF,TGTGCCAGTGGGGGGGAAGGGGCGAGCAATCAGCCCCAGCATTTT,15,-,TRBV28,-,TRBJ1-5
CASSTQGLGYNEQFF,TGTGCCAGCAGTACACAGGGGCTTGGGTACAATGAGCAGTTCTTC,15,-,TRBV27,TRBD1,TRBJ2-1
CASSIVRLGSYNEQFF,TGTGCCAGTAGTATAGTGAGACTAGGGTCCTACAATGAGCAGTTCTTC,16,-,TRBV19,-,TRBJ2-1
CASSLGRADQPQHF,TGTGCCAGCAGCTTAGGAAGGGCGGATCAGCCCCAGCATTTT,14,-,TRBV13,-,TRBJ1-5
CASSETPGTNYGYTF,TGTGCCAGCAGTGAAACCCCCGGGACTAACTATGGCTACACCTTC,15,-,TRBV27,-,TRBJ1-2
CATSSSGGISYEQYF,TGTGCCACCAGCAGCTCAGGGGGCATTTCCTACGAGCAGTACTTC,15,-,TRBV15,TRBD1,TRBJ2-7
CASSLGDGSNYGYTF,TGTGCCAGCAGCTTAGGGGACGGATCTAACTATGGCTACACCTTC,15,-,TRBV7-9,-,TRBJ1-2
CASSDAPLSNEQFF,TGTGCCAGCAGTGACGCCCCACTATCAAATGAGCAGTTCTTC,14,-,TRBV6-4,-,TRBJ2-1
CASSPWTGDSEQYF,TGTGCCAGCAGCCCGTGGACAGGGGACTCCGAGCAGTACTTC,14,-,TRBV4-2,TRBD1,TRBJ2-7
CASDPPLETSASYNEQFF,TGTGCCAGCGACCCGCCATTGGAGACTAGCGCCTCCTACAATGAGCAGTTCTTC,18,-,TRBV7-9,TRBD2,TRBJ2-1
CASSTAGAEQYF,TGTGCCAGCAGCACAGCGGGAGCCGAGCAGTACTTC,12,-,TRBV5-6,TRBD2,TRBJ2-7
CASSPEGRTGFGETQYF,TGTGCCAGCAGCCCAGAAGGCCGGACAGGTTTCGGAGAGACCCAGTACTTC,17,-,TRBV7-3,TRBD1,TRBJ2-5
CSVTPGGGYEQYF,TGCAGCGTGACGCCGGGGGGCGGCTACGAGCAGTACTTC,13,-,TRBV29-1,-,TRBJ2-7
CASSPRTSPETQYF,TGTGCCAGCAGTCCCCGGACTAGCCCCGAGACCCAGTACTTC,14,-,TRBV27,TRBD2,TRBJ2-5
CASSYSQVGTEAFF,TGTGCCAGCAGTTACTCGCAAGTGGGCACTGAAGCTTTCTTT,14,-,TRBV6-5,-,TRBJ1-1
CASSYSQGSGNTIYF,TGTGCCAGCAGCTACTCACAGGGTTCTGGAAACACCATATATTTT,15,-,TRBV7-2,-,TRBJ1-3
CASSLEGERNQPQHF,TGCGCCAGCAGCTTGGAGGGGGAGCGCAATCAGCCCCAGCATTTT,15,-,TRBV5-1,-,TRBJ1-5
CASSFLAGGTYEQYF,TGTGCCAGCAGCTTCTTAGCGGGTGGTACCTACGAGCAGTACTTC,15,-,TRBV7-9,TRBD2,TRBJ2-7
CATSVSVLTPEGETQYF,TGTGCCACCAGCGTTTCTGTTCTGACCCCCGAGGGTGAGACCCAGTACTTC,17,-,TRBV15,-,TRBJ2-5
CASSTRGDTGELFF,TGTGCCAGCAGCACCAGGGGCGACACCGGGGAGCTGTTTTTT,14,-,TRBV9,-,TRBJ2-2
CASSLSLAAIQETQYF,TGTGCCAGCAGTTTATCTCTAGCGGCTATCCAAGAGACCCAGTACTTC,16,-,TRBV27,TRBD2,TRBJ2-5
CASSLVGLAGGTGELFF,TGTGCCAGCAGCTTAGTCGGACTAGCGGGAGGTACCGGGGAGCTGTTTTTT,17,-,TRBV13,TRBD2,TRBJ2-2
CSVGTSGRAVWNEQFF,TGCAGCGTCGGGACTAGCGGGAGGGCCGTATGGAATGAGCAGTTCTTC,16,-,TRBV29-1,TRBD2,TRBJ2-1
CASSYGAGSSYEQYF,TGTGCCAGCAGTTATGGGGCAGGGAGCTCCTACGAGCAGTACTTC,15,-,TRBV6-5,-,TRBJ2-7
CASSVGAENYGYTF,TGTGCCAGCAGCGTTGGTGCAGAGAACTATGGCTACACCTTC,14,-,TRBV9,-,TRBJ1-2
CASSLAWSNEQFF,TGTGCCAGCAGTTTAGCCTGGTCCAATGAGCAGTTCTTC,13,once,TRBV27,-,TRBJ2-1
CASNFGGAEADTEAFF,TGTGCCAGCAATTTTGGTGGCGCCGAGGCGGACACTGAAGCTTTCTTT,16,-,TRBV6-4,-,TRBJ1-1
CSVEGTASYEQYF,TGCAGCGTTGAGGGGACAGCCTCCTACGAGCAGTACTTC,13,-,TRBV29-1,TRBD1,TRBJ2-7
CASSLGLQGNEKLFF,TGCGCCAGCAGCTTGGGTTTACAAGGAAATGAAAAACTGTTTTTT,15,-,TRBV5-1,-,TRBJ1-4
CASRLDYGYTF,TGCGCCAGCCGTCTCGACTATGGCTACACCTTC,11,-,TRBV5-1,-,TRBJ1-2
CASSLRSLNTGELFF,TGTGCCAGCAGCCTCCGGTCCTTGAACACCGGGGAGCTGTTTTTT,15,-,TRBV28,-,TRBJ2-2
CASSLPRIAGQNTEAFF,TGCGCCAGCAGCCTGCCCCGGATAGCGGGGCAGAACACTGAAGCTTTCTTT,17,-,TRBV4-1,-,TRBJ1-1
CASSLSGAPGNTIYF,TGTGCCAGCAGCCTCTCGGGGGCGCCGGGAAACACCATATATTTT,15,-,TRBV9,-,TRBJ1-3
CASSPPGQDTGELFF,TGTGCCAGCTCACCACCGGGACAGGACACCGGGGAGCTGTTTTTT,15,-,TRBV18,TRBD1,TRBJ2-2
CASSNDWSNEQFF,TGTGCCAGCAGCAATGACTGGTCCAATGAGCAGTTCTTC,13,-,TRBV7-7,-,TRBJ2-1
CASSRGISSYNEQFF,TGTGCCAGCAGCCGAGGAATAAGCTCCTACAATGAGCAGTTCTTC,15,-,TRBV7-6,-,TRBJ2-1
CASSYGIGGSGGYTF,TGTGCCAGCAGTTACGGGATAGGGGGCTCGGGTGGCTACACCTTC,15,-,TRBV6-5,TRBD1,TRBJ1-2
CASSLTGNTGELFF,TGTGCCAGCAGCCTAACAGGGAACACCGGGGAGCTGTTTTTT,14,-,TRBV7-2,-,TRBJ2-2
CARSASGRAPLEQYF,TGTGCCAGAAGCGCAAGCGGGAGGGCTCCTCTCGAGCAGTACTTC,15,-,TRBV2,TRBD2,TRBJ2-7
CASSVGPTDTQYF,TGTGCCAGCAGTGTGGGTCCCACAGATACGCAGTATTTT,13,-,TRBV2,-,TRBJ2-3
CSVEVWAGGQNTGELFF,TGCAGCGTTGAAGTTTGGGCTGGCGGTCAGAACACCGGGGAGCTGTTTTTT,17,-,TRBV29-1,-,TRBJ2-2
CSVMGPGIETQYF,TGCAGCGTCATGGGGCCAGGTATCGAGACCCAGTACTTC,13,-,TRBV29-1,-,TRBJ2-5
CASHPAGAAYEQYF,TGTGCCAGCCACCCCGCGGGTGCTGCCTACGAGCAGTACTTC,14,-,TRBV19,-,TRBJ2-7
CASSLAAGRTEAFF,TGTGCCAGCAGCTTAGCAGCGGGGCGCACTGAAGCTTTCTTT,14,few,TRBV7-9,-,TRBJ1-1
CATRRTLQEEQYF,TGCGCCACTCGACGGACCCTACAAGAAGAGCAGTACTTC,13,-,TRBV5-1,-,TRBJ2-7